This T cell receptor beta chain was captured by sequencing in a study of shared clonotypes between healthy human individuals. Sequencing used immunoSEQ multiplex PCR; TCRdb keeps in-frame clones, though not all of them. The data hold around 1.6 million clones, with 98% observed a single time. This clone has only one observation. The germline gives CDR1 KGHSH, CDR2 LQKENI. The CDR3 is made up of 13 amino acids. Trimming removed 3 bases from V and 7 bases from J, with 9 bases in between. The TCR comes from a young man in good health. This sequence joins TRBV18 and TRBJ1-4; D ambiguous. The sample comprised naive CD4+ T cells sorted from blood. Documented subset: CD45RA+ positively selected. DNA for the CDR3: TGTGCCAGCTCACCTGGATTCAGTGAAAAACTGTTTTTT. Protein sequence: CASSPGFSEKLFF.